The rows below give T cell receptor beta chains drawn from one sample of a study of blood T cell repertoires in COVID-19. The data were produced by immunoSEQ multiplex PCR, yet TCRdb's version contains in-frame clones alone and is incomplete. The sample lists 160,000 or so clones, 81% seen once, with about 10% in the top ten. Sequenced material: peripheral blood. Receptor source: a man aged 55-75 years with active or convalescent COVID-19. The CDR3 runs from the conserved cysteine through the conserved F or W. Fields, in order: J gene, D gene, V gene, clone size, CDR3 protein, CDR3 DNA. D genes are given only for firm matches. Clone size is shown for a subset of rows, as once, few, many or a class of expanded clone.

>TRBJ2-1|TRBD2|TRBV18|-
CASSSEAGGTYNEQFF
TGTGCCAGCTCATCGGAAGCGGGAGGGACCTACAATGAGCAGTTCTTC
>TRBJ1-1|TRBD1|TRBV2|-
CASSGGQTLSRNTEAFF
TGTGCCAGCAGTGGGGGACAGACCCTTAGTCGGAACACTGAAGCTTTCTTT
>TRBJ2-7|TRBD1|TRBV20-1|-
CSASEPRGRFYEQYF
TGCAGTGCTAGTGAACCCAGGGGGCGCTTCTACGAGCAGTACTTC
>TRBJ1-1|TRBD1|TRBV27|-
CASSRTGINTEAFF
TGTGCCAGCAGTAGGACAGGAATAAACACTGAAGCTTTCTTT
>TRBJ2-5|TRBD2|TRBV6-2/TRBV6-3|-
CASSLRLASETQYF
TGTGCCAGCAGCCTACGACTAGCCTCGGAGACCCAGTACTTC
>TRBJ1-4|-|TRBV18|-
CASSPRGNLEKLFF
TGTGCCAGCTCCCCGCGCGGCAACCTTGAAAAACTGTTTTTT
>TRBJ1-3|TRBD1|TRBV3-1/TRBV3-2|few
CASSQGTGGTIYF
TGTGCCAGCAGCCAAGGGACAGGGGGCACCATATATTTT
>TRBJ2-7|TRBD1|TRBV5-1|-
CASSPGQGAREQYF
TGCGCCAGCAGCCCGGGACAGGGCGCGCGAGAGCAGTACTTC
>TRBJ1-6|-|TRBV5-6|-
CASSLASKNSPLHF
TGTGCCAGCAGCTTGGCCAGTAAAAATTCACCCCTCCACTTT
>TRBJ2-3|TRBD2|TRBV5-8|-
CASRSGLAGTDTQYF
TGTGCCAGCAGATCGGGACTAGCGGGAACAGATACGCAGTATTTT
>TRBJ2-3|TRBD2|TRBV27|-
CASSLAGGPADTQYF
TGTGCCAGCAGTTTAGCGGGAGGTCCCGCAGATACGCAGTATTTT
>TRBJ2-7|-|TRBV6-5|once
CASSYSGQGPYEQYF
TGTGCCAGCAGTTATAGCGGGCAGGGGCCCTACGAGCAGTACTTC
>TRBJ1-2|TRBD1|TRBV6-5|few
CASSTGTGVFGYTF
TGTGCCAGCAGCACCGGGACAGGGGTCTTTGGCTACACCTTC
>TRBJ2-3|TRBD1|TRBV7-9|-
CASSPRTGGRTQYF
TGTGCCAGCAGCCCGCGGACAGGGGGGCGTACGCAGTATTTT
>TRBJ1-2|TRBD1|TRBV6-1|-
CASSEALRDRGFKSYGYTF
TGTGCCAGCAGTGAAGCGCTTCGAGACAGGGGATTTAAGTCCTATGGCTACACCTTC
>TRBJ1-2|-|TRBV7-9|-
CASSLAGGDYGYTF
TGTGCCAGCAGCTTAGCAGGGGGTGACTATGGCTACACCTTC
>TRBJ2-5|TRBD2|TRBV28|-
CASSLGLVGETQYF
TGTGCCAGCAGTCTAGGACTAGTGGGAGAGACCCAGTACTTC
>TRBJ1-1|-|TRBV6-4|once
CASSGNRSLNTEAFF
TGTGCCAGCAGTGGAAACAGGTCCTTGAACACTGAAGCTTTCTTT
>TRBJ2-1|TRBD2|TRBV6-5|-
CAATRSSGGYNEQFF
TGTGCCGCGACCAGATCTAGCGGGGGCTACAATGAGCAGTTCTTC
>TRBJ2-1|TRBD1|TRBV2|once
CASSTGTGGITYNEQFF
TGTGCCAGCAGTACCGGGACAGGGGGTATAACCTACAATGAGCAGTTCTTC
>TRBJ1-3|TRBD1|TRBV7-2|once
CASSRGGTGAGNTIYF
TGTGCCAGCAGTCGGGGAGGGACAGGGGCAGGAAACACCATATATTTT
>TRBJ1-5|-|TRBV7-9|-
CASSLGAGHQPQHF
TGTGCCAGCAGCTTAGGCGCAGGGCATCAGCCCCAGCATTTT
>TRBJ2-3|-|TRBV6-5|-
CASKIQGISVDTQYF
TGTGCCAGCAAGATACAGGGAATAAGTGTAGATACGCAGTATTTT
>TRBJ1-6|-|TRBV12-3/TRBV12-4|-
CASSLGGRALLHF
TGTGCCAGCAGTTTGGGAGGACGGGCCCTCCTCCACTTT
>TRBJ2-3|TRBD2|TRBV27|-
CASSLGLASTDTQYF
TGTGCCAGCAGTTTAGGACTAGCGAGCACAGATACGCAGTATTTT
>TRBJ1-2|-|TRBV10-3|few
CAIMEGSTNYGYTF
TGTGCCATCATGGAGGGCAGTACTAACTATGGCTACACCTTC
>TRBJ1-4|TRBD1|TRBV7-8|-
CASSLDGTGPKLFF
TGTGCCAGCAGCTTAGACGGGACAGGGCCCAAACTGTTTTTT
>TRBJ1-4|TRBD1|TRBV7-9|-
CASSSDRATNEKLFF
TGTGCCAGCAGCTCCGACAGGGCAACTAATGAAAAACTGTTTTTT
>TRBJ1-4|-|TRBV2|once
CASSGQTPNEKLFF
TGTGCCAGCAGTGGACAGACACCTAATGAAAAACTGTTTTTT
>TRBJ2-7|-|TRBV19|-
CASSIAGDTYEQYF
TGTGCCAGTAGTATAGCAGGGGACACCTACGAGCAGTACTTC
>TRBJ2-3|TRBD2|TRBV3-1/TRBV3-2|many
CASSQSSGKGPDTQYF
TGTGCCAGCAGCCAATCTAGCGGGAAGGGGCCAGATACGCAGTATTTT
>TRBJ1-2|-|TRBV12-3/TRBV12-4|-
CASTWGEGYTF
TGTGCCAGCACCTGGGGCGAGGGCTACACCTTC
>TRBJ2-2|TRBD1|TRBV2|few
CASRPGQGARDTGELFF
TGTGCCAGCAGACCGGGACAGGGGGCGCGAGACACCGGGGAGCTGTTTTTT
>TRBJ1-1|-|TRBV7-2|-
CASSAVGGTQNTEAFF
TGTGCCAGCAGCGCCGTGGGGGGGACGCAGAACACTGAAGCTTTCTTT
>TRBJ1-1|TRBD1|TRBV7-8|-
CASSDQGQGWAEAFF
TGTGCCAGCAGCGACCAGGGACAGGGTTGGGCTGAAGCTTTCTTT
>TRBJ2-2|TRBD2|TRBV5-4|-
CASSNAGTITGELFF
TGTGCCAGCAGCAACGCCGGGACTATAACCGGGGAGCTGTTTTTT
>TRBJ2-7|TRBD2|TRBV20-1|-
CSASRTSGRWGYEQYF
TGCAGTGCTAGTCGGACTAGCGGGAGGTGGGGGTACGAGCAGTACTTC
>TRBJ2-1|TRBD1|TRBV7-3|many
CASSLDRVPYNEQFF
TGTGCCAGCAGCTTGGACAGGGTCCCCTACAATGAGCAGTTCTTC
>TRBJ2-1|TRBD2|TRBV11-2|-
CASSQGLAPSYNEQFF
TGTGCCAGCAGCCAAGGACTAGCCCCCTCCTACAATGAGCAGTTCTTC
>TRBJ2-3|TRBD2|TRBV11-2|-
CASSLDWTSGGSWDTQYF
TGTGCCAGCAGCTTAGATTGGACTAGCGGGGGGTCATGGGATACGCAGTATTTT
>TRBJ1-5|-|TRBV6-6|-
CASSYSMTDYQPQHF
TGTGCCAGCAGTTACTCAATGACCGACTATCAGCCCCAGCATTTT
>TRBJ2-7|-|TRBV6-6|-
CASSISGFRDEQYF
TGTGCCAGCAGCATCTCAGGGTTTAGGGACGAGCAGTACTTC
>TRBJ1-2|TRBD1|TRBV24-1|-
CGGGTGGAEGYTF
TGTGGGGGCGGGACAGGGGGCGCGGAGGGCTACACCTTC
>TRBJ2-7|-|TRBV4-1|-
CASSQDQGIGEQYF
TGCGCCAGCAGCCAAGATCAGGGGATCGGCGAGCAGTACTTC
>TRBJ1-3|-|TRBV3-1/TRBV3-2|once
CASSPPGRGNTIYF
TGTGCCAGCAGCCCCCCTGGGAGGGGAAACACCATATATTTT
>TRBJ1-3|-|TRBV6-6|-
CASSSQSFSGNTIYF
TGTGCCAGCAGTTCCCAGTCCTTCTCTGGAAACACCATATATTTT
>TRBJ2-5|-|TRBV12-3/TRBV12-4|-
CASSGLVYETQYF
TGTGCCAGCAGCGGACTCGTTTACGAGACCCAGTACTTC
>TRBJ2-3|TRBD2|TRBV4-1|few
CASSRELAGGVDTQYF
TGCGCCAGCAGCCGAGAACTAGCGGGGGGAGTAGATACGCAGTATTTT
>TRBJ1-2|TRBD1|TRBV3-1/TRBV3-2|-
CASSPTDRAGQGYTF
TGTGCCAGCAGCCCGACCGACAGGGCGGGTCAAGGCTACACCTTC
>TRBJ1-1|TRBD1|TRBV6-2/TRBV6-3|-
CASSYSTGGSMNTEAFF
TGTGCCAGCAGTTACTCGACAGGGGGCTCTATGAACACTGAAGCTTTCTTT
>TRBJ2-5|TRBD2|TRBV28|-
CASSARTSGRNGETQYF
TGTGCCAGCAGTGCTCGGACTAGCGGGAGAAATGGAGAGACCCAGTACTTC